Below, 4 T cell receptor beta chains from the same sample are listed, as sequenced in a study of OX40 agonist ivuxolimab in advanced cancers. Produced via immunoSEQ multiplex PCR; TCRdb's table is partial and in-frame only. The sample lists about 70,000 clones, 80% to 90% occurring once. The input for sequencing was CD4+ or CD8+ T cells sorted from blood, taken in a trial of the OX40 agonist ivuxolimab. These receptors were obtained from an adult with an advanced solid tumor such as melanoma, head and neck, liver or kidney cancer.

The chain carries TRBV18 and TRBJ1-6; 7 positions agree with TRBD1. CDR1 is KGHSH, CDR2 LQKENI, per germline. Unmatched junction bases numbered 3, after V lost 5 bases and J lost 5 bases. The CDR3 is 14 amino acids. As DNA, the CDR3 is TGTGCCAGCTCATCCACAGGGGATAATTCACCCCTCCACTTT. It yields the protein CASSSTGDNSPLHF.

Concerning this clone: Its ends do not fully match the called genes, so a read error is possible. The chain uses TRBV5-3 and TRBJ2-7, with 7 bases lining up with TRBD2. TRBV5-3 is an open reading frame whose function is uncertain. The CDR3 is 14 amino acids. CDR3 protein: CASSLRTSSYEQYF. In nucleotides, the CDR3 is TGTGCCAGCAGCTTAAGGACTAGCTCCTACGAGCAGTACTTC.

The chain recombines TRBV5-6 with TRBJ2-5, with 7 positions matching TRBD1. The length of the CDR3 is 15 residues. The germline CDR1 and CDR2 sequences are SGHDT and YYEEEE. The V and J ends lost 1 base and 5 bases, in that order; junction bases with no gene match: 8. Here the CDR3 reads CASSLIQGFGETQYF. The CDR3 bases are TGTGCCAGCAGCTTGATACAGGGGTTTGGCGAGACCCAGTACTTC.

This clone appeared once. The gene calls are TRBV4-2 and TRBJ2-3, with TRBD2 matching over 13 bases. Germline CDR1 is LGHNA and CDR2 is YNFKEQ. J lost 2 bases, V lost 4 bases, and 6 bases had no gene match. This CDR3 is built from 17 residues. In DNA form, the CDR3 reads TGTGCCAGCAGCCCAAGTGGGACTAGCGGGAACACAGATACGCAGTATTTT. Protein product: CASSPSGTSGNTDTQYF.